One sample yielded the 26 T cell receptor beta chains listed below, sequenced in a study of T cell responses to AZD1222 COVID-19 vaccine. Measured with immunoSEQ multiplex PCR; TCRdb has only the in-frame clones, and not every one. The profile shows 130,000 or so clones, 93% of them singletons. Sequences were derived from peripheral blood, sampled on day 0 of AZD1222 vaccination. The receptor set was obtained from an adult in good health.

The CDR3 reads CASSLWGQGAVNTEAFF. Written as DNA, the CDR3 is TGTGCCAGCAGCCTGTGGGGACAGGGGGCCGTGAACACTGAAGCTTTCTTT. The chain is built from TRBV7-9 and TRBJ1-1; 12 bases map to TRBD1. Germline V gives CDR1 SEHNR, CDR2 FQNEAQ (reference sequence). Unmatched junction bases numbered 7, after V lost 5 bases and J lost 0 bases. The CDR3 spans 17 residues.

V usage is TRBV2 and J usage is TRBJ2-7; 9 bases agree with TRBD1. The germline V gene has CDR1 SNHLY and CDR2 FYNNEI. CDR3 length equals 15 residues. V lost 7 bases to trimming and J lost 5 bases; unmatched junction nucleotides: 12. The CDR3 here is CASKTGTGSSNEQYF. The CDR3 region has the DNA TGTGCCAGCAAAACCGGGACAGGGTCTTCCAACGAGCAGTACTTC.

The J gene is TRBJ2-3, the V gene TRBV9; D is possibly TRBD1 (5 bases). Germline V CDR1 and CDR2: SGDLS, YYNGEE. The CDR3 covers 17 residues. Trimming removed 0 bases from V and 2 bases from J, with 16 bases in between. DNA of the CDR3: TGTGCCAGCAGCGTAGACAGCCAGGGTGGTATCACAGATACGCAGTATTTT. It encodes CASSVDSQGGITDTQYF.

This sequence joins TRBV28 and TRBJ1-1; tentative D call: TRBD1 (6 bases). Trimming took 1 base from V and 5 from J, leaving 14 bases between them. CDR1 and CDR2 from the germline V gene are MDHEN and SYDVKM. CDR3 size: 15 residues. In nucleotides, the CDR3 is TGTGCCAGCAGTTTATCGGGGGCTCAAGCGACTGAAGCTTTCTTT. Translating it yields CASSLSGAQATEAFF.

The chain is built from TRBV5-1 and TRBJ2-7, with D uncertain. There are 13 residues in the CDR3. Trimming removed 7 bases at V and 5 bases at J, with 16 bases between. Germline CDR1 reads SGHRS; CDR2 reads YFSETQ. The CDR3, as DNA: TGCGCCAGCCGGCGACAAAGCACAAACGAGCAGTACTTC. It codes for CASRRQSTNEQYF.

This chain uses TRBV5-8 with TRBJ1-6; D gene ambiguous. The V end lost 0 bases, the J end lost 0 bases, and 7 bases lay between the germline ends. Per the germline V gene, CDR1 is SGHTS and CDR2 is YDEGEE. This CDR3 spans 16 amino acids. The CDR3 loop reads CASSLGTDSYNSPLHF. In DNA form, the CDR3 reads TGTGCCAGCAGCTTGGGGACGGACTCCTATAATTCACCCCTCCACTTT.

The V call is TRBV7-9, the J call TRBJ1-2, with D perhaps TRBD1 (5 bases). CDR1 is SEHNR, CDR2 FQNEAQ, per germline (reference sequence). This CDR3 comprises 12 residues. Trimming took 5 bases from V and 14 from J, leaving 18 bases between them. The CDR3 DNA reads TGTGCCAGCAGCGAAGGGGCCTCGGGAGGGACCTTC. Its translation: CASSEGASGGTF.

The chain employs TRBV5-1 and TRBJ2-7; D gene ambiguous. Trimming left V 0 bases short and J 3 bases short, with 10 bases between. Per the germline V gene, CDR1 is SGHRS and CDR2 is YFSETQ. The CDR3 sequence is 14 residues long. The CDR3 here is CASSLENFLYEQYF. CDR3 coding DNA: TGCGCCAGCAGCTTGGAGAACTTCCTCTACGAGCAGTACTTC.

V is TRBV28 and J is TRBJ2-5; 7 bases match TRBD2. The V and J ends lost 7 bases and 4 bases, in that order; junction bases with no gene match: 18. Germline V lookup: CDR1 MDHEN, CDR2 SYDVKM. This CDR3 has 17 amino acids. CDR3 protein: CASNPSSLRELLETQYF. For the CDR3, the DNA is TGTGCCAGCAACCCATCTAGTTTGCGGGAGCTGTTAGAGACCCAGTACTTC.

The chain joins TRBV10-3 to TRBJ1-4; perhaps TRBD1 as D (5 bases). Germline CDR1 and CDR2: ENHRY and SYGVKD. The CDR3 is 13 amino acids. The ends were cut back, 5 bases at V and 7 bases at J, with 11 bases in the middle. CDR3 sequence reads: CAISWDPSEKLFF. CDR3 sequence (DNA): TGTGCCATCAGTTGGGACCCCAGTGAAAAACTGTTTTTT.

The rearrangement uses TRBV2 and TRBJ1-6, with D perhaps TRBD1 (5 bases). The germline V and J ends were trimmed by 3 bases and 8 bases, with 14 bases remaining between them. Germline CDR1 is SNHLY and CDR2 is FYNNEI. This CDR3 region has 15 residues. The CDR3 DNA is TGTGCCAGCAGTGAGGGCAGGGCGATAGATTCACCCCTCCACTTT. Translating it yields CASSEGRAIDSPLHF.

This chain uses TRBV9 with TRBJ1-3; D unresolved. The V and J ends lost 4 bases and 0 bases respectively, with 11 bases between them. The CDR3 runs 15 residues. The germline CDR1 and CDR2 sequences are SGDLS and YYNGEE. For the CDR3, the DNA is TGTGCCAGCAGCCTTAATTTTCTCTCTGGAAACACCATATATTTT. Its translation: CASSLNFLSGNTIYF.

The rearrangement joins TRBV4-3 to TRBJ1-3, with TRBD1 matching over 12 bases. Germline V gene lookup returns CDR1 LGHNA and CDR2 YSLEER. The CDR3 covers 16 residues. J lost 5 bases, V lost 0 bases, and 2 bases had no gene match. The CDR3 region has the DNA TGCGCCAGCAGCCAAGATGGGACAGGGGGCAGAAACACCATATATTTT. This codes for CASSQDGTGGRNTIYF.

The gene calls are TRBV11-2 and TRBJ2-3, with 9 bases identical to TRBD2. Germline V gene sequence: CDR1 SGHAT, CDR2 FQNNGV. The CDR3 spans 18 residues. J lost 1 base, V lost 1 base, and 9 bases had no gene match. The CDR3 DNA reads TGTGCCAGCAGCTTAGTGGGGTCCGGGACTAGCCGCACAGATACGCAGTATTTT. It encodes CASSLVGSGTSRTDTQYF.

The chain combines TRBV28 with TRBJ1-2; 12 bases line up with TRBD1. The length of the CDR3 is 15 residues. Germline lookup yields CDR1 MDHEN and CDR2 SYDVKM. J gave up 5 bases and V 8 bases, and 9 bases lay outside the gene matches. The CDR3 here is CASAVGTGGAYGYTF. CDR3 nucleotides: TGTGCCAGCGCGGTCGGGACAGGGGGCGCGTATGGCTACACCTTC.

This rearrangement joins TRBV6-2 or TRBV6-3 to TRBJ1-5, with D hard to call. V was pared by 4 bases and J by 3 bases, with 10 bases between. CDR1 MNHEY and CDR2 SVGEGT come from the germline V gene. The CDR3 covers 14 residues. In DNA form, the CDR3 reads TGTGCCAGCAGTTCGAATCCCCCCAATCAGCCCCAGCATTTT. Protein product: CASSSNPPNQPQHF.

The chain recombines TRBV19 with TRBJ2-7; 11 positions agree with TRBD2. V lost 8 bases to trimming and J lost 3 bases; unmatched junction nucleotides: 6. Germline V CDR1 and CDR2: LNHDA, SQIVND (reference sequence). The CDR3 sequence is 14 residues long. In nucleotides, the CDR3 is TGTGCCAGTGCCGATAGCGGGAGGGTCTACGAGCAGTACTTC. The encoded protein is CASADSGRVYEQYF.

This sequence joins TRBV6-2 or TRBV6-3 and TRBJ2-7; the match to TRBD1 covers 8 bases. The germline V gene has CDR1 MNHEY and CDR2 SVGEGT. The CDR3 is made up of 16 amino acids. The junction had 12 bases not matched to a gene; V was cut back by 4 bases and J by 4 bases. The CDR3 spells CASSSQDRANFYEQYF. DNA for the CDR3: TGTGCCAGCAGTTCGCAGGACAGGGCAAATTTTTACGAGCAGTACTTC.

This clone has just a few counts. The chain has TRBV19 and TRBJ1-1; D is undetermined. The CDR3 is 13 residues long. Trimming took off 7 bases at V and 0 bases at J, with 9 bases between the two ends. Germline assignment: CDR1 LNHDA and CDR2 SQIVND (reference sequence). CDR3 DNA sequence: TGTGCCAGTATTGACACTTTGAACACTGAAGCTTTCTTT. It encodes CASIDTLNTEAFF.

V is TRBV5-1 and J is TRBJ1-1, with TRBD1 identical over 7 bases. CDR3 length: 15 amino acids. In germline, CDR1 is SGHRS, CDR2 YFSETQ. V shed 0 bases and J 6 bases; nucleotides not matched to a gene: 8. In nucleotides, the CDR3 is TGCGCCAGCAGCTTGGCCCCAGGGGGTAATGCTGAAGCTTTCTTT. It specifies CASSLAPGGNAEAFF.

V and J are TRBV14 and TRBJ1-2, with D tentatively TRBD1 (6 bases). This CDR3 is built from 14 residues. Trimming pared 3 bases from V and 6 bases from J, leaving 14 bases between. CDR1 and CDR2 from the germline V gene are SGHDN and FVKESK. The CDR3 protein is CASSHKGGHNGYTF. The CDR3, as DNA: TGTGCCAGCAGCCATAAGGGGGGGCACAATGGCTACACCTTC.

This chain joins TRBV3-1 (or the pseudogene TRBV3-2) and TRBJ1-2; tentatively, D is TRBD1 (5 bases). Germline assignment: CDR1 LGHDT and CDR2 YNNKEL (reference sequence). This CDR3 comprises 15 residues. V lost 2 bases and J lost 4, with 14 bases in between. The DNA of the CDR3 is TGTGCCAGCAGCCAATATTTTCGGGGGAGCTATGGCTACACCTTC. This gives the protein CASSQYFRGSYGYTF.

CDR3 sequence (DNA): TGTGCCAGCAGCAATCCAAAGACAGGGTTTAATTCACCCCTCCACTTT. Amino acid sequence: CASSNPKTGFNSPLHF. This chain connects TRBV9 to TRBJ1-6, with 7 bases matching TRBD1. Per the germline V gene, CDR1 is SGDLS and CDR2 is YYNGEE. The CDR3 totals 16 residues. Trimming removed 4 bases from V and 6 bases from J; junction bases left unmatched: 10. Full variable domain (outside the CDR3, taken from reference TRBV9 and TRBJ1-6): DSGVTQTPKHLITATGQRVTLRCSPRSGDLSVYWYQQSLDQGLQFLIQYYNGEERAKGNILERFSAQQFPDLHSELNLSSLELGDSALYFCASSNPKTGFNSPLHFGNGTRLTVT.

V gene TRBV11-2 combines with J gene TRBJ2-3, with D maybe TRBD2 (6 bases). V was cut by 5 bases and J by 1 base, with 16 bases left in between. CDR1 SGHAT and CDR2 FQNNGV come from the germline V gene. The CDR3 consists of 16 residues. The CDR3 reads CASSTSAGLRTDTQYF. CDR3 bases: TGTGCCAGCAGCACAAGCGCGGGACTTCGCACAGATACGCAGTATTTT. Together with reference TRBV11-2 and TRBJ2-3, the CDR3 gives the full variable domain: EAGVAQSPRYKIIEKRQSVAFWCNPISGHATLYWYQQILGQGPKLLIQFQNNGVVDDSQLPKDRFSAERLKGVDSTLKIQPAKLEDSAVYLCASSTSAGLRTDTQYFGPGTRLTVL.

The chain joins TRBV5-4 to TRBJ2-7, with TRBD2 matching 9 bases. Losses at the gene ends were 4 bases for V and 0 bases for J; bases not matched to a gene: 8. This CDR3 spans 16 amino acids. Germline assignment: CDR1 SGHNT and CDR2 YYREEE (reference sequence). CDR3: CASSPLAGDGSYEQYF. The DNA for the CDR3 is TGTGCCAGCAGCCCGTTAGCGGGAGATGGCTCCTACGAGCAGTACTTC.

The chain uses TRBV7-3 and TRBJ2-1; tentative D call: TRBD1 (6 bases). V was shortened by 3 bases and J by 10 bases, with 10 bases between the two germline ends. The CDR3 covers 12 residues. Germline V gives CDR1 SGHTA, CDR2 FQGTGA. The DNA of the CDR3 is TGTGCCAGCAGCTTTATAGGGGGAGAGCAGTTCTTC. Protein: CASSFIGGEQFF.